Listed below are T cell receptor beta chains from one sample, sequenced in a study of T cells in Graves' hyperthyroidism and ophthalmopathy. TCRdb recomputed calls from the multiplex PCR reads with MiXCR, one row per CDR3 protein. This sample has nearly 250,000 distinct CDR3 sequences; about 24% occur once, and the top ten carry around 32%. The sample taken for sequencing was blood. The receptors were sampled from a woman aged 40 to 55 with Graves' ophthalmopathy. Each CDR3 is given with its conserved first and last residue. The D gene is left open where the match is weak. A clone size is listed for some rows: how often the clone was seen (once, few, many), or a class if it is expanded.

TRBV11-1	TRBJ2-7	NA	TRBD1	CASSLWGTGSSYEQYF	TGTGCCAGCAGCTTATGGGGGACAGGGAGCTCCTACGAGCAGTACTTC
TRBV7-9	TRBJ2-5	NA	TRBD2	CASSGTSGRSETQYF	TGTGCCAGCAGCGGGACTAGCGGGAGAAGTGAGACCCAGTACTTC
TRBV30	TRBJ1-1	many	NA	CAWSRRNTEAFF	TGTGCCTGGAGCCGGAGGAACACTGAAGCTTTCTTT
TRBV6-1	TRBJ1-1	few	TRBD1	CASSPGQRDNTEAFF	TGTGCCAGCAGTCCGGGACAGAGAGATAACACTGAAGCTTTCTTT
TRBV6-1	TRBJ1-1	few	NA	CASSGQANTEAFF	TGTGCCAGCAGTGGGCAGGCGAACACTGAAGCTTTCTTT
TRBV5-1	TRBJ2-7	many	NA	CASSLEAGLREQYF	TGCGCCAGCAGCTTGGAGGCAGGGTTGCGTGAGCAGTACTTC
TRBV24-1	TRBJ1-1	many	NA	CATSLGGTEAFF	TGTGCCACCAGCTTAGGGGGCACTGAAGCTTTCTTT
TRBV6-4	TRBJ2-1	once	NA	CASSVEEYNEQFF	TGTGCCAGCAGTGTTGAGGAATACAATGAGCAGTTCTTC
TRBV4-1	TRBJ2-5	many	TRBD1	CASSQDQWTGVQETQYF	TGCGCCAGCAGCCAAGATCAATGGACAGGGGTTCAAGAGACCCAGTACTTC
TRBV7-9	TRBJ1-5	many	NA	CASSGPEWVQPQHF	TGTGCCAGCAGCGGACCTGAGTGGGTTCAGCCCCAGCATTTT
TRBV20-1	TRBJ2-2	few	NA	CSAGATGLNTGELFF	TGCAGTGCTGGGGCGACGGGTTTGAACACCGGGGAGCTGTTTTTT
TRBV2	TRBJ1-1	many	NA	CASSEFGLNTEAFF	TGTGCCAGCAGTGAATTCGGACTGAACACTGAAGCTTTCTTT
TRBV7-2	TRBJ1-1	many	NA	CASSTPARNTEAFF	TGTGCCAGCAGCACTCCCGCAAGGAACACTGAAGCTTTCTTT
TRBV30	TRBJ2-1	many	NA	CAWSVKRGPQFF	TGTGCCTGGAGTGTAAAACGGGGCCCACAGTTCTTC
TRBV20-1	TRBJ2-7	many	TRBD2	CSARAVGRGSSYEQYF	TGCAGTGCTAGAGCGGTCGGGCGGGGGAGCTCCTACGAGCAGTACTTC
TRBV7-9	TRBJ2-5	few	NA	CASSLHRQGPRETQYF	TGTGCCAGCAGCCTCCACCGGCAGGGTCCGCGAGAGACCCAGTACTTC
TRBV6-1	TRBJ1-1	many	NA	CASSRQTTGEAFF	TGTGCCAGCAGCCGACAAACGACAGGAGAAGCTTTCTTT
TRBV20-1	TRBJ2-5	few	TRBD2	CSAIWAATIAGSSQETQYF	TGCAGTGCTATATGGGCGGCCACTATAGCGGGATCATCCCAAGAGACCCAGTACTTC
TRBV12-5	TRBJ1-2	many	NA	CASGEDSGHGYTF	TGTGCTAGTGGGGAAGACTCCGGGCACGGCTACACCTTC
TRBV28	TRBJ2-7	many	TRBD2	CASNPPGLATYEQYF	TGTGCCAGCAACCCACCGGGACTAGCTACCTACGAGCAGTACTTC
TRBV2	TRBJ1-2	many	TRBD1	CASPNTGGDGYTF	TGTGCCAGTCCAAACACAGGGGGGGATGGCTACACCTTC
TRBV29-1	TRBJ2-5	many	TRBD2	CSALEAGVSQETQYF	TGCAGCGCCCTAGAGGCGGGAGTTTCCCAAGAGACCCAGTACTTC
TRBV29-1	TRBJ1-1	NA	TRBD1	CSVERGTENTEAFF	TGCAGCGTTGAACGGGGGACAGAGAACACTGAAGCTTTCTTT
TRBV2	TRBJ2-2	many	NA	CASTGTTKVGELFF	TGTGCCAGCACCGGGACGACCAAGGTTGGGGAGCTGTTTTTT
TRBV28	TRBJ2-7	many	NA	CASSHDISYEQYF	TGTGCCAGCAGCCATGACATCAGCTACGAGCAGTACTTC
TRBV28	TRBJ2-5	few	NA	CASRASSLGGAETQYF	TGTGCCAGCAGGGCCTCTTCCCTGGGGGGGGCCGAGACCCAGTACTTC
TRBV5-1	TRBJ1-1	NA	TRBD1	CASSSSTGPDTEAFF	TGCGCCAGCAGCTCCTCGACAGGGCCCGACACTGAAGCTTTCTTT
TRBV28	TRBJ2-7	few	TRBD1	CASSGSGTGASTSYEQYF	TGTGCCAGCAGCGGATCCGGGACAGGGGCCTCCACCTCCTACGAGCAGTACTTC
TRBV9	TRBJ2-7	few	TRBD2	CASSPGLAIRYYEQYF	TGTGCCAGCAGCCCGGGACTAGCGATCCGGTACTACGAGCAGTACTTC
TRBV6-2/TRBV6-3	TRBJ1-1	NA	NA	CASSYQGGGTEAFF	TGTGCCAGCAGTTACCAGGGAGGGGGAACTGAAGCTTTCTTT
TRBV6-5	TRBJ2-5	once	TRBD2	CASSTSGGETQYF	TGTGCCAGCAGTACTAGCGGGGGCGAGACCCAGTACTTC
TRBV20-1	TRBJ1-5	many	NA	CSARVTGGNEPQHF	TGCAGTGCTAGAGTAACTGGGGGTAATGAGCCCCAGCATTTT
TRBV9	TRBJ2-2	many	NA	CASSVGPTVAGELFF	TGTGCCAGCAGCGTAGGCCCGACAGTTGCCGGGGAGCTGTTTTTT
TRBV7-2	TRBJ1-2	NA	NA	CASSLPGDYYGYTF	TGTGCCAGCAGCTTACCAGGGGATTACTATGGCTACACCTTC
TRBV5-1	TRBJ1-5	many	TRBD1	CASSWTGENQPQHF	TGCGCCAGCAGCTGGACAGGGGAAAATCAGCCCCAGCATTTT
TRBV19	TRBJ2-7	few	NA	CASSSAGQLAYEQYF	TGTGCCAGTAGTTCGGCGGGACAATTAGCCTACGAGCAGTACTTC
TRBV28	TRBJ2-5	NA	TRBD1	CASSHRTGPQETQYF	TGTGCCAGCAGCCACAGGACAGGTCCCCAAGAGACCCAGTACTTC
TRBV20-1	TRBJ2-7	many	NA	CSARDGVQAYEQHF	TGCAGTGCTAGAGATGGGGTACAGGCTTACGAGCAGCACTTC
TRBV10-3	TRBJ2-7	many	NA	CASGSGTTVF	TGTGCCAGTGGAAGCGGGACAACAGTCTTC
TRBV5-1	TRBJ2-6	once	NA	CASSLDAVAGANVLTF	TGCGCCAGCAGCTTGGACGCGGTGGCTGGGGCCAACGTCCTGACTTTC
TRBV27	TRBJ1-2	few	NA	CASSLLTGNGYTF	TGTGCCAGCAGTTTATTGACAGGCAATGGCTACACCTTC
TRBV27	TRBJ2-7	once	NA	CASSLTAVSYEQYF	TGTGCCAGCAGTTTAACCGCCGTTTCCTACGAGCAGTACTTC